This T cell receptor beta chain appears in the sequencing data of a study of blood T cell repertoires in COVID-19. At the level of the study: PBMCs, B-cell-depleted T cells, or T cells were the source of the cDNA or gDNA that made up the material.

Germline CDR1 is KGHSH and CDR2 is LQKENI. The ends lost 0 bases at V and 1 base at J; junction bases unmatched: 7. CDR3 length equals 17 residues. TCRdb's copy holds only in-frame clones and misses some; the assay was immunoSEQ multiplex PCR. The repertoire has 250,000 to 300,000 clones, 75% to 85% of them found once; the top ten carry around 5.5%. The sample taken for sequencing was peripheral blood. The V and J genes are TRBV18 and TRBJ1-1; 8 positions match TRBD1. This TCR was sampled from a man aged 50-59 years with active or convalescent COVID-19. The CDR3 nucleotides are TGTGCCAGCTCACCACCCCGACAGGGGCTAGGGAACACTGAAGCTTTCTTT. Protein: CASSPPRQGLGNTEAFF.